Sequencing of this T cell receptor (beta chain) was carried out in a study of CD8+CD57+ T cells in acquired aplastic anemia. Study-wide results and caveats: It was found that roughly 31 CD8+ CDR3 sequences were shared between patients and controls.

In patients chosen for sequencing, flow cytometry had shown CD8+CD57+ cell expansion. Genomic DNA, serving as template, underwent TCR beta VDJ and CDR3 profiling. One entry per CDR3 protein results from TCRdb running MiXCR on the reads. The table includes 120,000 or so distinct CDR3 sequences, over 30% detected once. Of note for this clonotype: Its antigen is undetermined.

The sequence was obtained from a human donor with aplastic anemia. The sequenced material came from sorted CD4+, CD8+, or CD8+CD57+ T cells (not recorded which) from PBMCs.

The CDR3 DNA is TGTGCCAGCTCACCCCGACAGGGGTCTGGTCTGGCTGAAGCTTTCTTT. Translation: CASSPRQGSGLAEAFF. V is TRBV18 and J is TRBJ1-1; 8 bases match TRBD1. J lost 6 bases, V lost 3 bases, and 12 bases had no gene match. The CDR3 sequence is 16 residues long. Looked up from germline, CDR1 is KGHSH and CDR2 is LQKENI. Using reference TRBV18 and TRBJ1-1 for the parts outside the CDR3, the full variable domain is NAGVMQNPRHLVRRRGQEARLRCSPMKGHSHVYWYRQLPEEGLKFMVYLQKENIIDESGMPKERFSAEFPKEGPSILRIQQVVRGDSAAYFCASSPRQGSGLAEAFFGQGTRLTVV.